What follows is one T cell receptor beta chain and its context. What it binds is unknown. This may arise from a read error, as a much more abundant clone is one base away. The sample comes from a study of post-analysis software for immune sequencing data. General study points: Patients with multiple sclerosis recorded significantly lower normalized Chao1 diversity than controls, the study found. Among roughly five TRBV segments more frequent in patients than controls were TRBV5-6, TRBV5-1 and TRBV20-1.

Included in the TCR beta cDNA libraries were unique molecular identifiers. From the PCR reads, TCRdb called clonotypes with MiXCR, one entry per CDR3 protein. Seen here are about 200,000 distinct CDR3 sequences, 29% observed once, and the top ten hold roughly 3.5%. Germline assignment: CDR1 SGHRS and CDR2 YFSETQ. The CDR3 is 15 amino acids. The source material was blood. The sequence derives from a girl between 2 and 17 years old with multiple sclerosis. The V call is TRBV5-1, the J call TRBJ1-5; D is ambiguous. The CDR3 bases are TGCGCCAACAGCCCAATGAGTGGGGGCAATCAGCCCCAGCATTTT. It encodes CANSPMSGGNQPQHF.